This paragraph covers one TCR beta chain sequence. Its antigen is not identified. The sample comes from a study of human T cells and chemical hapten exposure. The V end was cut by 4 bases, the J end by 1 base, with 5 bases between. The V gene's germline CDR1 is SQVTM and CDR2 ANQGSEA. This CDR3 comprises 13 residues. Sample time point: pre-sensitization, week 0. The treatment was: therapeutic diphenylcyclopropenone sensitization with weekly scalp DPC. Total RNA was extracted from unfractionated whole blood. A single record per CDR3 protein comes from TCRdb applying MiXCR to the RACE reads. In the table there are approximately 50,000 distinct CDR3 sequences, 9.5% to 10% of which are singletons. Findings and limits, study-wide: With DPC sensitization, TCRs exceeding 1 in 1000 frequency showed no change.

This receptor was taken from a woman in her twenties or thirties with alopecia areata. Some clones in this sample may be carry-over from other donors' samples. The chain carries TRBV29-1 and TRBJ2-6; D unclear. The sample here was whole blood, taken in connection with sensitization to the hapten diphenylcyclopropenone (DPC). The CDR3 DNA sequence: TGCAGCGTTGTCCTATCTGGGGCCAACGTCCTGACTTTC. Protein product: CSVVLSGANVLTF.